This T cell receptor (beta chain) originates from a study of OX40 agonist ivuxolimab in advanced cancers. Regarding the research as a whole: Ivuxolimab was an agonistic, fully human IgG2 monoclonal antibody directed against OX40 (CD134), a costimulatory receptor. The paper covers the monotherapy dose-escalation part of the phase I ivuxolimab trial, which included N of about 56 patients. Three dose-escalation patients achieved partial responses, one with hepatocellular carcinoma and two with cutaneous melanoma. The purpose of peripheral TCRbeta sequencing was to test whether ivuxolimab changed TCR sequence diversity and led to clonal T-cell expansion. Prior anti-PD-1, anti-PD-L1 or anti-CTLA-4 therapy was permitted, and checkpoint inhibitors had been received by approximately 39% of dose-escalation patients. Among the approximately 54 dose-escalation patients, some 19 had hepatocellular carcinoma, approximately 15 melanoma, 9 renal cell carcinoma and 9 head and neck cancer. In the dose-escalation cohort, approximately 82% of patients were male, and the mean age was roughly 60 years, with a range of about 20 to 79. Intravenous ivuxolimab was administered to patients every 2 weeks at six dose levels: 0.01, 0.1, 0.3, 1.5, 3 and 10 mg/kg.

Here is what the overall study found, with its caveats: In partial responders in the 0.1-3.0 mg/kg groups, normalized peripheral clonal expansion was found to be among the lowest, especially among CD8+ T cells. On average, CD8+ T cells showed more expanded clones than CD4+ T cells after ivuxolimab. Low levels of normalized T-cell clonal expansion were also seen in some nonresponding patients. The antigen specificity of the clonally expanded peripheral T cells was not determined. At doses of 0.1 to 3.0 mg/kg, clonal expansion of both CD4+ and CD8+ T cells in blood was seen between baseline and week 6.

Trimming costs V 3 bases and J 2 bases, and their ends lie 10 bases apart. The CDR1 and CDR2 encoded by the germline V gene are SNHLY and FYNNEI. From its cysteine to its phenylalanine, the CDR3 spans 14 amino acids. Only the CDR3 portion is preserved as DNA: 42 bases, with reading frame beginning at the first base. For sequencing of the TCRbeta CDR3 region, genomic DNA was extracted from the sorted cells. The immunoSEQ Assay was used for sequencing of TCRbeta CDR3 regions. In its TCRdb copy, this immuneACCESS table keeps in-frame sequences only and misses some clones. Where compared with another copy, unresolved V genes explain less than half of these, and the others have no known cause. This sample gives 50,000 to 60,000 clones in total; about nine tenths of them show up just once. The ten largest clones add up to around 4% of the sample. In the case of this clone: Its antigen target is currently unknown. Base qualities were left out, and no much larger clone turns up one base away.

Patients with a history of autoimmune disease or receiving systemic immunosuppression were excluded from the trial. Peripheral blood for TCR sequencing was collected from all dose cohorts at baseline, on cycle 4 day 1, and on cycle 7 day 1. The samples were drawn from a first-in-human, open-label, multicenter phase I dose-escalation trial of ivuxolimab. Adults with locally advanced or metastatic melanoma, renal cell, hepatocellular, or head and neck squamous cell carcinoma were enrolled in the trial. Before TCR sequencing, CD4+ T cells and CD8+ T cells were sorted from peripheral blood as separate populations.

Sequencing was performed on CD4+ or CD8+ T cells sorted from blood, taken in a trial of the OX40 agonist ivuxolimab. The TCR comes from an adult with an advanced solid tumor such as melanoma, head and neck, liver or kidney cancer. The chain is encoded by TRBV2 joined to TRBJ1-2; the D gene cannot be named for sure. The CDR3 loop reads CASSERGINYGYTF. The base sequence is TGTGCCAGCAGTGAGCGTGGGATCAACTATGGCTACACCTTC.